The rows below give T cell receptor beta chains drawn from one sample of a study of Graves' ophthalmopathy and Graves' hyperthyroidism. TCRdb itself ran the multiplex PCR reads through MiXCR, one entry per CDR3 protein. The sample yields hundreds of thousands of distinct CDR3 sequences, over 40% seen once. The sample consisted of peripheral blood. The receptors derive from an adult man with Graves' ophthalmopathy. Both conserved end residues are trimmed from each CDR3. Each record gives: CDR3 protein, V gene, J gene.

CDR3: ASSPGLAEETQY; V: TRBV7-2; J: TRBJ2-5
CDR3: ASSEASTGEAF; V: TRBV6-1; J: TRBJ1-1
CDR3: ASSEPGEFQETQY; V: TRBV25-1; J: TRBJ2-5
CDR3: ASSLRGLAGETQY; V: TRBV7-2; J: TRBJ2-5
CDR3: SASGLGQTQY; V: TRBV20-1; J: TRBJ2-5
CDR3: SARGLRLADTQY; V: TRBV20-1; J: TRBJ2-3
CDR3: ASSLSIQTQETQY; V: TRBV5-1; J: TRBJ2-5
CDR3: ASSLDGQPNQPQH; V: TRBV7-9; J: TRBJ1-5
CDR3: ASSFDRGGPIYGYT; V: TRBV5-8; J: TRBJ1-2
CDR3: ASSRGTAYGYT; V: TRBV14; J: TRBJ1-2
CDR3: ASSLSRGETEAF; V: TRBV4-1; J: TRBJ1-1
CDR3: ARKAGPYEQY; V: TRBV10-3; J: TRBJ2-7
CDR3: ATSESLGQRA; V: TRBV24-1; J: TRBJ2-6
CDR3: ASSEVPGGIEKLF; V: TRBV10-3; J: TRBJ1-4
CDR3: ASSAIAGTKAGELF; V: TRBV9; J: TRBJ2-2
CDR3: ASSDRGRNEQF; V: TRBV7-3; J: TRBJ2-1
CDR3: ASSFQGAGYT; V: TRBV12-3/TRBV12-4; J: TRBJ1-2
CDR3: ASSYNPGVTNEKLF; V: TRBV11-2; J: TRBJ1-4
CDR3: SVVPRLNTEAF; V: TRBV29-1; J: TRBJ1-1
CDR3: AISPGGASLGGELF; V: TRBV10-3; J: TRBJ2-2
CDR3: ASSQGTGSAF; V: TRBV4-2; J: TRBJ1-1
CDR3: ASSQERGASTQY; V: TRBV4-3; J: TRBJ2-5
CDR3: ASSLRDRRETQY; V: TRBV7-9; J: TRBJ2-5
CDR3: ASSYSGTTEAF; V: TRBV6-6; J: TRBJ1-1
CDR3: SVARDVNNEKLF; V: TRBV29-1; J: TRBJ1-4
CDR3: ASSPGTGSLEKLF; V: TRBV5-1; J: TRBJ1-4
CDR3: ASSQEDRGRLGYT; V: TRBV4-1; J: TRBJ1-2
CDR3: ASRGDRGGNTEAF; V: TRBV7-3; J: TRBJ1-1
CDR3: ASSVKGWDYEQY; V: TRBV19; J: TRBJ2-7
CDR3: ASTSMGGTNGYTIY; V: TRBV7-2; J: TRBJ1-3
CDR3: ASSSGEGGAGEA; V: TRBV2; J: TRBJ2-6
CDR3: ASSQGRQEGTIPLH; V: TRBV4-2; J: TRBJ1-6
CDR3: ATSEAGRRTDTQY; V: TRBV24-1; J: TRBJ2-3
CDR3: SARDLGEQY; V: TRBV20-1; J: TRBJ2-7
CDR3: ASSPGYGEEKLF; V: TRBV14; J: TRBJ1-4
CDR3: ASRTQGNGEKLF; V: TRBV2; J: TRBJ1-4
CDR3: ASSVGDRGTYEQY; V: TRBV19; J: TRBJ2-7
CDR3: ASTNPGALGANVLT; V: TRBV2; J: TRBJ2-6
CDR3: AIRGSRERYT; V: TRBV10-3; J: TRBJ1-2
CDR3: ASRTGPNQPQH; V: TRBV28; J: TRBJ1-5
CDR3: ASSVLQGETQY; V: TRBV25-1; J: TRBJ2-5
CDR3: ASSEFGRGAPDTQY; V: TRBV25-1; J: TRBJ2-3
CDR3: SARDPDNSPLH; V: TRBV20-1; J: TRBJ1-6
CDR3: TSRDPSNQPQH; V: TRBV11-3; J: TRBJ1-5
CDR3: ASSSLTGGGETQY; V: TRBV24-1; J: TRBJ2-5
CDR3: ASSLATSGNTEAF; V: TRBV7-9; J: TRBJ1-1
CDR3: ATQTGSTNEKLF; V: TRBV19; J: TRBJ1-4
CDR3: ASGSDRGDTEAF; V: TRBV12-5; J: TRBJ1-1
CDR3: ASSLAERSVPYEQY; V: TRBV5-4; J: TRBJ2-7
CDR3: ASSFGTSGGPTMETQY; V: TRBV7-2; J: TRBJ2-5
CDR3: ASSRGDRFSEQY; V: TRBV7-9; J: TRBJ2-7
CDR3: SVEDGPGVYGYT; V: TRBV29-1; J: TRBJ1-2
CDR3: ASGNRGSGANVLT; V: TRBV7-2; J: TRBJ2-6